The 24 T cell receptor beta chains in this list originate from one sample, sequenced in a study of cytomegalovirus exposure and HLA in healthy donors. It was with 60 Vbeta and 13 Jbeta primers that the PCR ran. The assay was immunoSEQ multiplex PCR, and TCRdb's table has in-frame clones only and misses some. The table shows over 75,000 clones, with 77% occurring only once. Sequencing was carried out using PBMCs. The receptors were gathered from a man aged 50-60 years in good health and CMV-seropositive.

The V gene is TRBV14, the J gene TRBJ2-7; 10 bases agree with TRBD2. The germline gives CDR1 SGHDN, CDR2 FVKESK. CDR3 length: 14 residues. V gave up 1 base and J gave up 6 bases; unmatched junction bases: 3. CDR3 in DNA: TGTGCCAGCAGCCAAGCAAGCGGGGGGGTCGAGCAGTACTTC. This gives the protein CASSQASGGVEQYF.

The J gene is TRBJ1-1, the V gene TRBV11-2, with no clear D. The germline V gene encodes CDR1 SGHAT and CDR2 FQNNGV. The length of the CDR3 is 13 residues. V lost 0 bases and J 9 bases, leaving 11 bases between the germline ends. The CDR3 coding sequence is TGTGCCAGCAGCTTAGAGGCATCAGGAAAAGCTTTCTTT. Translated, it gives CASSLEASGKAFF.

This chain joins TRBV5-1 and TRBJ2-3; possible D gene TRBD1, 5 bases. V lost 2 bases and J 6 bases, leaving 10 bases between the germline ends. Germline-derived CDR1 and CDR2 are SGHRS and YFSETQ. This CDR3 has 13 residues. This CDR3 reads CASSLGVWDTQYF. In DNA, the CDR3 is TGCGCCAGCAGCTTAGGGGTTTGGGATACGCAGTATTTT.

The rearrangement uses TRBV4-1 and TRBJ1-5; tentatively, D is TRBD1 (6 bases). The CDR3 covers 18 residues. V was shortened by 0 bases and J by 8 bases, with 23 bases between the two germline ends. The V gene's germline CDR1 is MGHRA and CDR2 YSYEKL. The CDR3 is CASSQDFAGVGAEEPQHF. The CDR3, as DNA: TGCGCCAGCAGCCAAGATTTTGCAGGGGTTGGGGCAGAGGAGCCCCAGCATTTT.

The chain carries TRBV27 and TRBJ2-6, with D unclear. CDR1 MNHEY and CDR2 SMNVEV come from the germline V gene (reference sequence). Trimming removed 6 bases at V and 4 bases at J, with 10 bases between. The CDR3 loop spans 14 amino acids. The CDR3 nucleotides read TGTGCCAGCAGGACACCTTCCGGGGCCAACGTCCTGACTTTC. As protein: CASRTPSGANVLTF.

The chain couples TRBV19 to TRBJ1-2; 9 nucleotides agree with TRBD1. Germline V gene data show CDR1 as LNHDA and CDR2 as SQIVND (reference sequence). V was pared by 7 bases and J by 2 bases, with 8 bases of the junction left unmatched. CDR3 length: 15 amino acids. The chain's CDR3 is CASTSWDRENYGYTF. For the CDR3, the DNA is TGTGCCAGTACCTCATGGGACAGGGAAAACTATGGCTACACCTTC. Based on the CDR3 plus reference TRBV19 and TRBJ1-2, the full variable domain is DGGITQSPKYLFRKEGQNVTLSCEQNLNHDAMYWYRQDPGQGLRLIYYSQIVNDFQKGDIAEGYSVSREKKESFPLTVTSAQKNPTAFYLCASTSWDRENYGYTFGSGTRLTVV.

In its sample, this clone was seen a few times. This chain uses TRBV7-2 with TRBJ1-2; D is ambiguous. CDR1 SGHTA and CDR2 FQGNSA come from the germline V gene. The CDR3 sequence is 15 residues long. V was clipped by 5 bases and J by 0 bases, with 13 bases between them. CDR3 DNA sequence: TGTGCCAGCAGCCCGCGAGGGCCGGCTAACTATGGCTACACCTTC. Its protein product is CASSPRGPANYGYTF.

The table lists this clone with a few counts. At one end, the junction sequence differs from germline, possibly due to a read error. V is TRBV27 and J is TRBJ1-1; tentative D call: TRBD1 (6 bases). The V gene's germline CDR1 is MNHEY and CDR2 SMNVEV (reference sequence). This CDR3 is 14 amino acids long. The CDR3: CASTRTVANSEAFF. In DNA, the CDR3 is TGTGCCAGCACTCGGACAGTGGCAAACAGTGAAGCTTTCTTT.

The chain uses TRBV7-2 and TRBJ2-7; D is possibly TRBD1 (6 bases). Germline V gives CDR1 SGHTA, CDR2 FQGNSA. The CDR3 is made up of 13 amino acids. The V end lost 4 bases, the J end lost 6 bases, and 13 bases lay between the germline ends. CDR3 in amino acids: CASSSGQPSEQYF. CDR3 nucleotides: TGTGCCAGCAGCTCCGGACAGCCGTCCGAGCAGTACTTC.

The V gene is TRBV6-1, the J gene TRBJ2-2, with TRBD1 matching over 9 bases. Unmatched junction bases numbered 7, after V lost 4 bases and J lost 1 base. In germline, CDR1 is MNHNS, CDR2 SASEGT. The CDR3 is 17 residues long. The CDR3 loop reads CASSAERGQGNTGELFF. The CDR3 DNA sequence: TGTGCCAGCAGTGCAGAACGGGGACAGGGGAACACCGGGGAGCTGTTTTTT.

This clone has only a few counts. The V gene is TRBV7-9, the J gene TRBJ1-2; 7 bases map to TRBD1. V was clipped by 0 bases and J by 4 bases; unmatched bases: 8. Per the germline V gene, CDR1 is SEHNR and CDR2 is FQNEAQ (reference sequence). The CDR3 is made up of 16 amino acids. This CDR3 is CASSLAQGLGAYGYTF. DNA of the CDR3: TGTGCCAGCAGCTTAGCACAGGGGCTAGGCGCCTATGGCTACACCTTC.

This clone was observed a few times. The gene calls are TRBV13 and TRBJ1-4, with no clear D. The V and J ends lost 6 bases and 7 bases respectively, with 15 bases between them. The CDR3 sequence is 14 residues long. Germline V CDR1 and CDR2: PRHDT, FYEKMQ (reference sequence). The chain's CDR3 is CASREGQWGEKLFF. The DNA for the CDR3 is TGTGCCAGCAGGGAGGGCCAATGGGGTGAAAAACTGTTTTTT.

This chain connects TRBV27 to TRBJ1-6, with a possible D match to TRBD1 (6 bases). Germline CDR1 is MNHEY and CDR2 is SMNVEV (reference sequence). Trimming stripped 4 bases from V and 6 bases from J, with 22 bases between. The CDR3 totals 18 residues. The CDR3 DNA reads TGTGCCAGCAGTTCTTCCAGGGGTGCCGTTTTCGTTAATTCACCCCTCCACTTT. It encodes CASSSSRGAVFVNSPLHF.

This clone qualifies as medium-sized. The V call is TRBV4-2, the J call TRBJ1-1; tentatively, D is TRBD1 (5 bases). The CDR3 is 15 residues long. With 0 bases removed from V and 10 bases from J, the gap between germline ends came to 18 bases. The germline V gene has CDR1 LGHNA and CDR2 YNFKEQ. This CDR3 is CASSQDLTDEESAFF. The CDR3 region has the DNA TGTGCCAGCAGCCAAGATCTGACAGACGAAGAATCAGCTTTCTTT.

This chain joins TRBV28 and TRBJ2-6; D may be TRBD1 (6 bases). This CDR3 is 17 amino acids long. Germline values: CDR1 MDHEN, CDR2 SYDVKM. V gave up 7 bases and J gave up 0 bases, with 16 bases separating them. CDR3: CASTSTGSLSGANVLTF. The CDR3 coding sequence is TGTGCCAGCACCTCTACAGGGAGCCTCTCTGGGGCCAACGTCCTGACTTTC.

V usage is TRBV7-2 and J usage is TRBJ2-7; the D gene is possibly TRBD1 (6 bases). The CDR3 spans 12 residues. The V end lost 1 base, the J end lost 8 bases, and 9 bases lay between the germline ends. The germline CDR1 and CDR2 sequences are SGHTA and FQGNSA. The CDR3 sequence: CASSLGTDKQYF. The CDR3 DNA follows: TGTGCCAGCAGCTTAGGGACAGACAAGCAGTACTTC. Looking up the rest from reference TRBV7-2 and TRBJ2-7 gives the full variable domain: GAGVSQSPSNKVTEKGKDVELRCDPISGHTALYWYRQSLGQGLEFLIYFQGNSAPDKSGLPSDRFSAERTGGSVSTLTIQRTQQEDSAVYLCASSLGTDKQYFGPGTRLTVT.

In its sample, this clone was seen once. This chain links TRBV5-1 with TRBJ1-1, with 9 bases that match TRBD1. Trimming at V came to 3 bases and at J to 9 bases, leaving 12 bases not matched to a gene. The germline gives CDR1 SGHRS, CDR2 YFSETQ. The CDR3 is 15 amino acids. The CDR3 DNA follows: TGCGCCAGCAGCTGGGGACAGGGAACGTCCGAACAAGCTTTCTTT. Protein: CASSWGQGTSEQAFF.

This clone was found once. The J gene is TRBJ1-5, the V gene TRBV7-2; a possible D gene is TRBD1 (6 bases). V lost 3 bases, J lost 2 bases, and 8 bases lay in between. The CDR3 is 14 residues long. In germline, CDR1 is SGHTA, CDR2 FQGNSA. The CDR3 nucleotides read TGTGCCAGCAGCTTGCGACAGGGCAATCAGCCCCAGCATTTT. It yields the protein CASSLRQGNQPQHF.

For this clone: Compared with germline, one end of the junction differs, possibly owing to a read error. The chain employs TRBV7-3 and TRBJ2-3; D might be TRBD2 (5 bases). Germline V CDR1 and CDR2: SGHTA, FQGTGA. This CDR3 spans 15 amino acids. The chain's CDR3 is CARSTDGVSTDTQYF. For the CDR3, the DNA is TGTGCCCGCAGCACTGACGGGGTTAGCACAGATACGCAGTATTTT.

The V call is TRBV28, the J call TRBJ2-7; TRBD1 matches at 8 bases. The V gene's germline CDR1 is MDHEN and CDR2 SYDVKM. With V trimmed by 5 bases and J by 0 bases, 6 bases remained unmatched. The CDR3 extends over 15 amino acids. The CDR3 reads CASSPRTGSSYEQYF. In DNA, the CDR3 is TGTGCCAGCAGTCCCCGGACAGGGAGCTCCTACGAGCAGTACTTC.

The chain combines TRBV6-5 with TRBJ2-5; 9 positions agree with TRBD1. The DNA end favors TRBJ2-7, so the J call may be wrong. The germline gives CDR1 MNHEY, CDR2 SVGAGI. The CDR3 contains 15 residues. This CDR3 is CASSYSGTGSYEQYF. The CDR3 nucleotides read TGTGCCAGCAGTTACTCGGGGACAGGGTCCTACGAGCAGTACTTC.

The chain links TRBV7-6 to TRBJ2-1; the match to TRBD1 covers 8 bases. Germline CDR1 SGHVS, CDR2 FNYEAQ. Trimming removed 1 base from V and 8 bases from J; junction bases left unmatched: 16. The length of the CDR3 is 18 residues. CDR3 coding DNA: TGTGCCAGCAGCTTAGTTGGATTATTGGACAGGGTGAACTATGAGCAGTTCTTC. Residues: CASSLVGLLDRVNYEQFF.

V is TRBV19 and J is TRBJ1-6, with D possibly being TRBD1 (5 bases). The CDR3 spans 15 residues. Trimming cost V 1 base and J 8 bases, with 12 bases left between them. Germline CDR1 LNHDA, CDR2 SQIVND (reference sequence). The CDR3 region has the DNA TGTGCCAGTAGTATAGGTCCGGGGGTAGATTCACCCCTCCACTTT. Encoded protein: CASSIGPGVDSPLHF.

This rearrangement joins TRBV5-1 to TRBJ2-3; 13 bases match TRBD2. Germline V CDR1 and CDR2: SGHRS, YFSETQ. This CDR3 contains 16 residues. J was trimmed by 3 bases and V by 4 bases; bases with no gene match: 5. The CDR3 bases are TGCGCCAGCAGCGAAGGACTAGCGGGGGATACAGATACGCAGTATTTT. It is translated as CASSEGLAGDTDTQYF.